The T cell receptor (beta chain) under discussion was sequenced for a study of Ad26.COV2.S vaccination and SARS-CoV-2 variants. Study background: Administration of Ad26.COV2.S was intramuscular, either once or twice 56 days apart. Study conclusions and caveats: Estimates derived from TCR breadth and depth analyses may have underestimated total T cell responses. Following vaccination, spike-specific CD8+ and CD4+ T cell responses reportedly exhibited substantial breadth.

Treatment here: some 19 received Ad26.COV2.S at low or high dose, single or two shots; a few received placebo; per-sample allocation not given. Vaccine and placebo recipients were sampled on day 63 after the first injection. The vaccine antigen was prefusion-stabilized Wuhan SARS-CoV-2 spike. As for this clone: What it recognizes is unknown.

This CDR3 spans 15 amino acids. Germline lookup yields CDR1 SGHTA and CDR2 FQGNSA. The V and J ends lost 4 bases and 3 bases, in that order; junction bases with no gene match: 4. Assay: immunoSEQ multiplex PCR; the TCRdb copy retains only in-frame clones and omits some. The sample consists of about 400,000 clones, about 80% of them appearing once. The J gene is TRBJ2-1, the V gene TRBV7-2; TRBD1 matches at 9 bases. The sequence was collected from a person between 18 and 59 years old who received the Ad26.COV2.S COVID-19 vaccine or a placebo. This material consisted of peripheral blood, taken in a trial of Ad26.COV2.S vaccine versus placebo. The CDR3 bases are TGTGCCAGCAGCTCACAGGGGGCCTTCTACAATGAGCAGTTCTTC. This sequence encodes CASSSQGAFYNEQFF. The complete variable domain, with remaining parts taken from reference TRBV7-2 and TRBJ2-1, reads GAGVSQSPSNKVTEKGKDVELRCDPISGHTALYWYRQSLGQGLEFLIYFQGNSAPDKSGLPSDRFSAERTGGSVSTLTIQRTQQEDSAVYLCASSSQGAFYNEQFFGPGTRLTVL.